These 16 T cell receptor beta chains share one sample of origin, sequenced in a study of blood T cell repertoires in COVID-19. Clones were read by immunoSEQ multiplex PCR, and TCRdb kept only the in-frame ones, dropping some. Found here are roughly 150,000 clones, around 85% of them singletons; the top ten hold roughly 8.1%. What was sequenced was peripheral blood. These receptors all stem from an elderly woman with COVID-19, enrolled during active disease.

The chain employs TRBV28 and TRBJ1-2, with a tentative D call TRBD1 (5 bases). This CDR3 region has 15 residues. Trimming removed 6 bases at V and 0 bases at J, with 14 bases between. From germline, CDR1 is MDHEN and CDR2 SYDVKM. For the CDR3, the DNA is TGTGCCAGCAGGGCCCAGGGACTCCCTAACTATGGCTACACCTTC. Protein sequence: CASRAQGLPNYGYTF.

The chain links TRBV24-1 to TRBJ2-3; TRBD1 aligns across 8 bases. Germline CDR1 KGHDR, CDR2 SFDVKD. The CDR3 loop spans 15 amino acids. The V gene end was trimmed by 6 bases and the J gene end by 2 bases; junction bases not matched to a gene: 6. The CDR3 nucleotides are TGTGCCACCAGTCGGACAGGGAGAGTCACAGATACGCAGTATTTT. It yields the protein CATSRTGRVTDTQYF.

The V call is TRBV5-1, the J call TRBJ1-1; D is possibly TRBD1 (5 bases). The CDR3 extends over 14 amino acids. Germline CDR1 is SGHRS and CDR2 is YFSETQ. V gave up 0 bases and J gave up 6 bases, with 12 bases separating them. The CDR3 nucleotides are TGCGCCAGCAGCTTGGACAGTGGGGCCGCTGAAGCTTTCTTT. It codes for CASSLDSGAAEAFF.

The chain joins TRBV6-5 to TRBJ1-1, with D tentatively TRBD1 (5 bases). Between the trimmed V and J ends, which lost 0 bases and 11 bases, there was a span of 10 bases. CDR1 and CDR2 from the germline V gene are MNHEY and SVGAGI. CDR3 size: 12 residues. CDR3 in amino acids: CASSYSAGVAFF. CDR3 nucleotide sequence: TGTGCCAGCAGTTACTCGGCGGGGGTGGCTTTCTTT.

The V call is TRBV3-1 (or the pseudogene TRBV3-2), the J call TRBJ1-5; D possibly corresponds to TRBD1 (5 bases). The CDR3 is 16 residues long. Germline V gene sequence: CDR1 LGHDT, CDR2 YNNKEL (reference sequence). Trimming took off 1 base at V and 0 bases at J, with 10 bases between the two ends. The CDR3 region is CASSQVPGISNQPQHF. The CDR3 DNA reads as TGTGCCAGCAGCCAAGTTCCAGGGATTAGCAATCAGCCCCAGCATTTT.

The J gene is TRBJ2-1, the V gene TRBV5-4; TRBD1 aligns across 8 bases. The ends lost 5 bases at V and 6 bases at J; junction bases unmatched: 13. Germline assignment: CDR1 SGHNT and CDR2 YYREEE (reference sequence). This CDR3 region has 16 residues. CDR3 bases: TGTGCCAGCAGACAGACAGGGGCCATCGGGCTCAATGAGCAGTTCTTC. Its translation: CASRQTGAIGLNEQFF.

This clone appeared a single time. V gene TRBV3-1 (or the pseudogene TRBV3-2) combines with J gene TRBJ2-7; TRBD2 agrees at 8 bases. Per the germline V gene, CDR1 is LGHDT and CDR2 is YNNKEL (reference sequence). The length of the CDR3 is 14 residues. V dropped 3 bases and J dropped 4; count of bases not matched to a gene: 5. CDR3 protein: CASSHSGASYEQYF. For the CDR3, the DNA is TGTGCCAGCAGCCATAGCGGGGCATCGTACGAGCAGTACTTC.

This clone has a single count. The rearrangement joins TRBV12-3 or TRBV12-4 to TRBJ1-6; no definite D call. The CDR3 runs to 13 residues. The V end was cut by 6 bases, the J end by 13 bases, with 16 bases between. In DNA form, the CDR3 reads TGTGCCAGCAGCCCCGCCCCCCCTAGTCCCCTCCACTTT. Translating gives CASSPAPPSPLHF.

This chain links TRBV3-1 (or the pseudogene TRBV3-2) with TRBJ1-4; unclear D gene. The CDR3 has 16 amino acids. CDR1 LGHDT and CDR2 YNNKEL come from the germline V gene (reference sequence). The ends were cut back, 4 bases at V and 4 bases at J, with 16 bases in the middle. The CDR3 sequence is CASSPTGLSVNEKLFF. The CDR3 nucleotides read TGTGCCAGCAGCCCAACTGGGCTCTCTGTTAATGAAAAACTGTTTTTT.

This clone has just a few counts. The chain combines TRBV5-1 with TRBJ1-2, with 7 bases fitting TRBD1. The CDR3 extends over 14 amino acids. The germline V gene has CDR1 SGHRS and CDR2 YFSETQ. With V trimmed by 3 bases and J by 2 bases, 4 bases remained unmatched. CDR3 in DNA: TGCGCCAGCAGCTCGGGACAGTACAACTATGGCTACACCTTC. Protein sequence: CASSSGQYNYGYTF.

The J gene is TRBJ1-5, the V gene TRBV6-5; no firm D call. The CDR3 runs to 14 residues. Trimming left V 2 bases short and J 4 bases short, with 9 bases between. CDR1 and CDR2 (germline): MNHEY, SVGAGI. The CDR3 region has the DNA TGTGCCAGCAGTTACCCCCCCGGGAATCAGCCCCAGCATTTT. This translates into CASSYPPGNQPQHF.

This chain links TRBV7-9 with TRBJ1-5; D is perhaps TRBD1 (6 bases). There are 14 residues in the CDR3. Germline-derived CDR1 and CDR2 are SEHNR and FQNEAQ (reference sequence). The V gene lost 5 bases and the J gene lost 3 bases, with 11 bases spanning the gap. CDR3 sequence reads: CASSVWDTNQPQHF. As DNA, the CDR3 is TGTGCCAGCAGCGTCTGGGACACCAATCAGCCCCAGCATTTT.

The gene calls are TRBV29-1 and TRBJ1-4; D is possibly TRBD1 (6 bases). The ends were cut back, 6 bases at V and 8 bases at J, with 19 bases in the middle. The CDR3 runs to 14 residues. In germline, CDR1 is SQVTM, CDR2 ANQGSEA. The CDR3 sequence is CSVHYRDLGEKLFF. CDR3 nucleotide sequence: TGCAGCGTACACTACAGGGACCTCGGGGAAAAACTGTTTTTT.

The rearrangement uses TRBV28 and TRBJ2-7, with 7 nucleotides matching TRBD1. The CDR3 totals 16 residues. The V and J ends lost 2 bases and 2 bases, in that order; junction bases with no gene match: 9. Germline CDR1 MDHEN, CDR2 SYDVKM. The CDR3 nucleotides read TGTGCCAGCAGTTTAAGGGGGCGTTGGGAAGCCTACGAGCAGTACTTC. The encoded protein is CASSLRGRWEAYEQYF.

This clone was seen a single time. V usage is TRBV3-1 (or the pseudogene TRBV3-2) and J usage is TRBJ1-1, with unresolved D. This CDR3 is 13 amino acids long. Per germline, CDR1 LGHDT and CDR2 YNNKEL (reference sequence). V was pared by 1 base and J by 7 bases, with 10 bases between. This chain's CDR3 is CASSQAGVSEAFF. The CDR3 coding sequence is TGTGCCAGCAGCCAAGCCGGGGTCAGTGAAGCTTTCTTT.

The V call is TRBV11-2, the J call TRBJ2-3; TRBD2 aligns across 7 bases. CDR3 length: 14 residues. Germline CDR1 SGHAT, CDR2 FQNNGV. After removal of 5 bases from V and 4 bases from J, the junction contained 6 bases not matched to a gene. This chain's CDR3 is CASSLAGVADTQYF. CDR3 DNA sequence: TGTGCCAGCAGCCTGGCGGGAGTTGCAGATACGCAGTATTTT.